This T cell receptor (beta chain) was profiled in a study of memory CD4+ T cells and cytomegalovirus serostatus. Background on the study: Healthy Belgian adult donors included under ten CMV-positive and more than 20 CMV-negative people.

Concerning this clone itself: Its antigen is undetermined.

Clones were read by immunoSEQ multiplex PCR, and TCRdb kept only the in-frame ones, dropping some. The sample yields roughly 42,000 clones, over 70% seen once. Study-wide findings and caveats: The CMV-associated TCR signature appears largely within the CD4+ memory repertoire. CD4+ memory repertoires contained about 40% of the 164 reported CMV TCRbeta sequences.

Single viable CD3+CD4+CD8-CD45RO+ cells were sorted as the memory CD4+ T cells. Serum IgG to CMV pp150, pp28, p38 and p52 defined serostatus. Germline V CDR1 and CDR2: SGHTA, FQGNSA. V was clipped by 5 bases and J by 2 bases, with 22 bases between them. This CDR3 spans 18 amino acids. Sequenced input: memory CD4+ T cells from blood. V is TRBV7-2 and J is TRBJ2-1; either TRBD1 or TRBD2 may supply D (6 bases each). The TCR originated in an adult in good health and CMV-seronegative. CDR3: CASSLPMEGGLPYNEQFF. The CDR3 DNA is TGTGCCAGCAGCCTCCCAATGGAAGGGGGGTTGCCCTACAATGAGCAGTTCTTC.